This T cell receptor (beta chain) is from a study of shared clonotypes between healthy human individuals. J was trimmed by 5 bases and V by 3 bases; bases with no gene match: 9. CDR3 size: 15 residues. Germline loops: CDR1 GTSNPN, CDR2 SVGIG (reference sequence). The repertoire was sequenced with immunoSEQ multiplex PCR; TCRdb's copy has only in-frame clones and lacks some. The profile covers about 2.4 million clones, with around 90% appearing a single time and roughly 0.14% taken by the ten largest. In the case of this clone: The antigen remains unidentified.

Study-level results: The sharing of around 5% of naive CD4 clonotypes was seen across a few donors.

The chain is built from TRBV30 and TRBJ2-7; the match to TRBD1 covers 11 bases. Sequencing was performed on naive CD4+ T cells sorted from blood. The sample's subset: CD45RA+ positively selected. This receptor was obtained from a man in his late teens or twenties in good health. CDR3 in amino acids: CAWRRPGQGVHEQYF. As DNA, the CDR3 is TGTGCCTGGAGACGCCCGGGACAGGGGGTCCACGAGCAGTACTTC. Complete variable domain (other parts from reference TRBV30 and TRBJ2-7): SQTIHQWPATLVQPVGSPLSLECTVEGTSNPNLYWYRQAAGRGLQLLFYSVGIGQISSEVPQNLSASRPQDRQFILSSKKLLLSDSGFYLCAWRRPGQGVHEQYFGPGTRLTVT.